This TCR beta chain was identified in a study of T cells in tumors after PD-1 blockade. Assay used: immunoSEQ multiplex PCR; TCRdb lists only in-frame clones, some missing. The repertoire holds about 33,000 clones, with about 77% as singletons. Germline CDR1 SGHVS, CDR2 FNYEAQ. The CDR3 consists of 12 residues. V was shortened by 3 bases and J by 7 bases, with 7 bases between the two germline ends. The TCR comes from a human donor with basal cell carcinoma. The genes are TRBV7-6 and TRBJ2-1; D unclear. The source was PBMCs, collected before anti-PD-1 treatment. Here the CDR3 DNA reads TGTGCCAGCAGCTTCCGCTCGAATGAGCAGTTCTTC. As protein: CASSFRSNEQFF.